Listed below are T cell receptor beta chains from one sample, sequenced in a study of blood T cell repertoires in COVID-19. TCRdb's copy holds only in-frame clones and misses some; the assay was immunoSEQ multiplex PCR. The sample consists of about 200,000 clones, 88% of them appearing once. The sample comprised peripheral blood. The receptors stem from a man aged 18 to 29 with active or convalescent COVID-19. Each CDR3 is given with its conserved first and last residue. D genes are given only for firm matches. Clone size is stated in some rows and not others, as once, few, many or a class when expanded.

J,D,V,size,CDR3,DNA
TRBJ1-2,TRBD1,TRBV6-2/TRBV6-3,NA,CASSRPGTGEVGYGYTF,TGTGCCAGCAGCCGTCCCGGGACAGGGGAGGTCGGCTATGGCTACACCTTC
TRBJ1-1,NA,TRBV7-9,NA,CASSNSLMNTEAFF,TGTGCCAGCAGCAACAGCTTGATGAACACTGAAGCTTTCTTT
TRBJ1-2,NA,TRBV2,NA,CAGRGDNYGYTF,TGTGCCGGCCGGGGGGATAACTATGGCTACACCTTC
TRBJ1-3,TRBD1,TRBV11-2,NA,CASSPLVRGKNTIYF,TGTGCCAGCAGCCCCCTTGTCAGGGGGAAAAACACCATATATTTT
TRBJ1-2,TRBD1,TRBV5-1,NA,CASSVDRGDYGYTF,TGCGCCAGCAGTGTGGACAGGGGGGACTATGGCTACACCTTC
TRBJ2-3,NA,TRBV14,NA,CASRRSSTDTQYF,TGTGCCAGCAGGCGATCTAGCACAGATACGCAGTATTTT
TRBJ2-2,NA,TRBV7-8,NA,CASSLTENTGELFF,TGTGCCAGCAGCTTGACAGAGAACACCGGGGAGCTGTTTTTT
TRBJ1-6,TRBD1,TRBV4-1,NA,CASSQGNRQGRNSPLHF,TGCGCCAGCAGCCAAGGGAACAGACAGGGCCGCAATTCACCCCTCCACTTT
TRBJ2-3,TRBD2,TRBV6-4,NA,CASSDSTSGGADTQYF,TGTGCCAGCAGTGACTCGACTAGCGGGGGGGCAGATACGCAGTATTTT
TRBJ2-6,NA,TRBV12-5,NA,CASGLSHSGANVLTF,TGTGCTAGTGGTTTGTCCCACTCTGGGGCCAACGTCCTGACTTTC
TRBJ1-3,NA,TRBV19,once,CASSQQAISGNTIYF,TGTGCCAGTAGTCAACAGGCGATCTCTGGAAACACCATATATTTT
TRBJ2-5,NA,TRBV5-6,NA,CASSLAGSQETQYF,TGTGCCAGCAGCTTGGCGGGTAGCCAAGAGACCCAGTACTTC
TRBJ2-5,NA,TRBV20-1,NA,CSAGGQETQYF,TGCAGTGCCGGAGGACAAGAGACCCAGTACTTC
TRBJ2-7,NA,TRBV5-6,NA,CASSLVSYSGTSYEQYF,TGTGCCAGCAGCTTGGTTTCTTACTCAGGCACCTCCTACGAGCAGTACTTC
TRBJ2-7,TRBD1,TRBV13,NA,CASKGTGPFDEQYF,TGTGCCAGCAAGGGGACAGGCCCGTTTGACGAGCAGTACTTC
TRBJ2-1,NA,TRBV19,few,CASNSYEGYNEQFF,TGTGCCAGTAATAGCTACGAGGGTTACAATGAGCAGTTCTTC
TRBJ2-7,TRBD1,TRBV3-1/TRBV3-2,NA,CASSQLWTGRYEQYF,TGTGCCAGCAGCCAACTTTGGACAGGTCGGTACGAGCAGTACTTC
TRBJ2-1,NA,TRBV3-1/TRBV3-2,NA,CASSQEDGSDEQFF,TGTGCCAGCAGCCAAGAGGACGGGAGCGATGAGCAGTTCTTC
TRBJ2-7,TRBD2,TRBV5-1,NA,CASSFSGTSGSYEQYF,TGCGCCAGCAGCTTCTCCGGGACTAGCGGGAGCTACGAGCAGTACTTC
TRBJ1-3,TRBD1,TRBV7-6,NA,CASSQTGGPGNTIYF,TGTGCCAGCAGCCAGACAGGGGGACCTGGAAACACCATATATTTT
TRBJ2-5,TRBD2,TRBV5-4,once,CASSLGGLSQETQYF,TGTGCCAGCAGCTTGGGGGGACTATCACAAGAGACCCAGTACTTC
TRBJ2-7,TRBD2,TRBV7-9,NA,CASSVGLAGGTYEQYF,TGTGCCAGCAGCGTGGGACTAGCGGGGGGTACCTACGAGCAGTACTTC
TRBJ2-1,TRBD1,TRBV10-3,NA,CAISQRTGLGYEQFF,TGTGCCATCAGTCAACGGACAGGTTTAGGGTATGAGCAGTTCTTC
TRBJ1-1,NA,TRBV19,NA,CASSIVNPGTEAFF,TGTGCCAGTAGTATCGTAAATCCGGGCACTGAAGCTTTCTTT
TRBJ2-2,NA,TRBV19,NA,CASSLTGMYTGELFF,TGTGCCAGTAGCCTAACAGGGATGTACACCGGGGAGCTGTTTTTT
TRBJ2-7,NA,TRBV30,NA,CAWRKTNEQYF,TGTGCCTGGAGGAAGACAAACGAGCAGTACTTC
TRBJ2-2,TRBD2,TRBV19,NA,CASSRGPSGSWTGELFF,TGTGCCAGTAGTAGGGGCCCTAGCGGGAGTTGGACCGGGGAGCTGTTTTTT
TRBJ2-1,NA,TRBV18,NA,CASSVPRDRYNEQFF,TGTGCCAGCTCAGTACCACGTGATAGATATAATGAGCAGTTCTTC
TRBJ1-1,NA,TRBV5-1,NA,CASSFGGADTEAFF,TGCGCCAGCAGCTTTGGAGGGGCAGACACTGAAGCTTTCTTT
TRBJ1-2,NA,TRBV2,NA,CASTQQMGANYGYTF,TGTGCCAGCACCCAACAGATGGGAGCTAACTATGGCTACACCTTC
TRBJ1-1,NA,TRBV5-4,NA,CASSLERQGSPEAFF,TGTGCCAGCAGCTTGGAGCGGCAGGGGAGCCCTGAAGCTTTCTTT
TRBJ1-2,TRBD1,TRBV27,NA,CASRIAGTGGINYGYTF,TGTGCCAGCAGAATCGCTGGGACAGGGGGCATAAACTATGGCTACACCTTC
TRBJ1-1,NA,TRBV30,NA,CAWSRTGKITEAFF,TGTGCCTGGAGTCGGACGGGGAAGATCACTGAAGCTTTCTTT
TRBJ2-2,NA,TRBV27,NA,CASHTGDAGELFF,TGTGCCAGCCATACAGGAGACGCCGGGGAGCTGTTTTTT
TRBJ2-5,TRBD2,TRBV4-1,NA,CASSSKAGGLQETQYF,TGCGCCAGCAGCTCAAAAGCGGGGGGCCTCCAAGAGACCCAGTACTTC
TRBJ1-4,NA,TRBV19,NA,CASSPSGHDYEKLFF,TGTGCCAGTAGTCCGTCGGGACACGATTATGAAAAACTGTTTTTT
TRBJ2-7,TRBD2,TRBV19,NA,CASSPGLAAYEQYF,TGTGCCAGTAGTCCGGGACTAGCGGCCTACGAGCAGTACTTC
TRBJ2-2,NA,TRBV25-1,NA,CASSEAGQGWNTGELFF,TGTGCCAGCAGTGAAGCCGGTCAGGGGTGGAACACCGGGGAGCTGTTTTTT
TRBJ1-5,TRBD1,TRBV7-8,NA,CASSLAGQGGQPQHF,TGTGCCAGCAGCTTAGCTGGACAGGGGGGGCAGCCCCAGCATTTT
TRBJ2-3,TRBD2,TRBV9,NA,CASSQLAGSTDTQYF,TGTGCCAGCAGCCAACTAGCGGGAAGCACAGATACGCAGTATTTT
TRBJ2-3,NA,TRBV6-1,NA,CASSDPLAWEVADTQYF,TGTGCCAGCAGTGACCCTTTGGCCTGGGAGGTGGCAGATACGCAGTATTTT
TRBJ1-3,TRBD1,TRBV30,NA,CAWEGTGGNTIYF,TGTGCCTGGGAGGGGACAGGCGGAAACACCATATATTTT
TRBJ1-2,TRBD1,TRBV4-1,few,CASSQDRDRGYTF,TGCGCCAGCAGCCAAGACCGGGACAGGGGTTACACCTTC
TRBJ1-6,TRBD1,TRBV30,NA,CAWSVQNRGYSPLHF,TGTGCCTGGAGTGTCCAAAACAGGGGTTATTCACCCCTCCACTTT
TRBJ1-2,NA,TRBV15,NA,CATHGQSYGYTF,TGTGCCACCCATGGACAGAGCTATGGCTACACCTTC
TRBJ1-2,NA,TRBV29-1,NA,CSVGQGQAYGYTF,TGCAGCGTTGGTCAGGGGCAGGCCTATGGCTACACCTTC
TRBJ2-3,NA,TRBV7-8,NA,CASSLGAGVPDTQYF,TGTGCCAGCAGCTTAGGGGCCGGGGTTCCGGATACGCAGTATTTT
TRBJ1-4,TRBD1,TRBV3-1/TRBV3-2,NA,CASSVRQGATNEKLFF,TGTGCCAGCAGCGTTAGACAGGGGGCAACTAATGAAAAACTGTTTTTT
TRBJ2-2,TRBD2,TRBV4-3,NA,CASSQETGTSGYANTGELFF,TGCGCCAGCAGCCAAGAAACCGGGACTAGCGGGTACGCGAACACCGGGGAGCTGTTTTTT
TRBJ2-2,TRBD1,TRBV15,NA,CATRGTGGTGELFF,TGTGCCACCAGGGGGACAGGGGGTACCGGGGAGCTGTTTTTT
TRBJ2-6,NA,TRBV5-1,NA,CASSFIWAGDSGANVLTF,TGCGCCAGCAGCTTCATTTGGGCAGGGGATTCCGGGGCCAACGTCCTGACTTTC
TRBJ2-2,NA,TRBV13,NA,CASSLYSARGELFF,TGTGCCAGCAGCTTATACTCCGCCCGCGGGGAGCTGTTTTTT
TRBJ2-3,NA,TRBV7-3,NA,CASSHPGGGSGSSDTQYF,TGTGCCAGCAGCCACCCAGGGGGAGGTAGTGGGTCTTCGGATACGCAGTATTTT
TRBJ1-4,NA,TRBV6-5,NA,CASTPREEKLFF,TGTGCCAGCACCCCGCGCGAGGAAAAACTGTTTTTT
TRBJ2-5,NA,TRBV3-1/TRBV3-2,NA,CASSLRDQETQYF,TGTGCCAGCAGCCTCCGGGATCAAGAGACCCAGTACTTC